The sequence of this T cell receptor beta chain was determined in a study of T cells after yellow fever vaccination. At the level of the study: Those fractions that held only low numbers of cells were prepared using the SMART-Seq v4 Ultra Low Input RNA kit.

This clonotype was found many times. V shed 4 bases, J shed 2 bases, and the junction held 8 bases outside the gene matches. Germline CDR1 reads SGHAT; CDR2 reads FQNNGV. This CDR3 has 15 amino acids. TCRdb recomputed calls from the 5' RACE reads with MiXCR, one row per CDR3 protein. The sample yields 250,000 or so distinct CDR3 sequences, approximately 3.5% seen once. The clonotype originates from a man aged 18 to 29 who received the YFV17D yellow fever vaccine. This chain joins TRBV11-2 and TRBJ2-7; 7 nucleotides match TRBD1. Sequences were derived from PBMCs, sampled 15 days after the yellow fever booster vaccination. CDR3 in DNA: TGTGCCAGCAGCTCCCCCCGGACAGGAACCTACGAGCAGTACTTC. Translated, it gives CASSSPRTGTYEQYF.